This TCR beta chain was captured by sequencing in a study of neurological immune-mediated disorders. TCRdb independently ran MiXCR on the 5' RACE reads; one entry per CDR3 protein. The sample carries approximately 31,000 distinct CDR3 sequences, about 13% recorded once. This clonotype came up many times. Its target is not known. As for time point: longitudinal time-point 2. Germline CDR1 is GTSNPN and CDR2 is SVGIG (reference sequence). The CDR3 runs 14 residues. V lost 2 bases, J lost 1 base, and 9 bases lay in between. Study results and limitations: Multiple sclerosis, the disease with the least TCR clonal expansion, fell below healthy controls, whereas HTLV-1-associated myelopathy showed the most.

The rearrangement joins TRBV30 to TRBJ1-5; possibly TRBD1 for D (5 bases). The sequenced sample was PBMCs. The TCR was taken from a woman aged 35 to 49 in good health. The CDR3 is CAWSTGASNQPQHF. Written as DNA, the CDR3 is TGTGCCTGGAGTACCGGGGCCAGCAATCAGCCCCAGCATTTT.